These 21 T cell receptor beta chains were all obtained from the same sample, sequenced in a study of cytomegalovirus exposure and HLA in healthy donors. PCR involved 60 Vbeta and 13 Jbeta primers. The data were produced by immunoSEQ multiplex PCR, yet TCRdb's version contains in-frame clones alone and is incomplete. Counted here are about 150,000 clones, approximately 72% occurring once; the ten biggest clones make up 6.5%. The sequencing input was PBMCs. Receptor source: a woman in her sixties or seventies in good health and CMV-seronegative.

This clone has only a few counts. The V and J genes are TRBV28 and TRBJ2-1, with D possibly TRBD2 on 6 matching bases. Per the germline V gene, CDR1 is MDHEN and CDR2 is SYDVKM. This CDR3 is built from 14 residues. The V and J ends lost 1 base and 9 bases respectively, with 13 bases between them. The CDR3 nucleotides are TGTGCCAGCAGTTTATCGGGACGGGGGAGTGAGCAGTTCTTC. Translation gives CASSLSGRGSEQFF.

The rearrangement joins TRBV7-2 to TRBJ1-1; the D is unclear. V lost 1 base to trimming and J lost 7 bases, with 10 bases between them. The CDR3 runs to 13 residues. In germline, CDR1 is SGHTA, CDR2 FQGNSA. DNA for the CDR3: TGTGCCAGCAGCTTAGATCCGGGGAGTGAAGCTTTCTTT. It translates to CASSLDPGSEAFF. Drawing the rest from reference TRBV7-2 and TRBJ1-1, the complete variable domain is GAGVSQSPSNKVTEKGKDVELRCDPISGHTALYWYRQSLGQGLEFLIYFQGNSAPDKSGLPSDRFSAERTGGSVSTLTIQRTQQEDSAVYLCASSLDPGSEAFFGQGTRLTVV.

V is TRBV6-5 and J is TRBJ2-7; 10 bases are a match to TRBD1. This CDR3 spans 14 amino acids. With 8 bases clipped from V and 2 bases from J, the junction kept 6 bases outside the gene matches. Per the germline V gene, CDR1 is MNHEY and CDR2 is SVGAGI. The CDR3 bases are TGTGCCAGCTATCCCGGGACAGGGGCCTACGAGCAGTACTTC. Translating gives CASYPGTGAYEQYF.

This chain links TRBV19 with TRBJ2-1; 12 bases map to TRBD1. The germline CDR1 and CDR2 sequences are LNHDA and SQIVND (reference sequence). The junction had 9 bases not matched to a gene; V was cut back by 3 bases and J by 9 bases. The CDR3 runs to 16 residues. The CDR3 sequence is CASSIAGTGGSSEQFF. In DNA form, the CDR3 reads TGTGCCAGTAGTATCGCCGGGACAGGGGGCTCCAGTGAGCAGTTCTTC.

The table lists this clone with a few counts. This chain links TRBV19 with TRBJ2-7, with 9 bases aligning to TRBD1. V was clipped by 7 bases and J by 2 bases; unmatched bases: 9. The CDR3 extends over 15 amino acids. Germline CDR1 is LNHDA and CDR2 is SQIVND (reference sequence). The DNA of the CDR3 is TGTGCCAGTACCGAAGGGACAGGGACCACCTACGAGCAGTACTTC. This translates into CASTEGTGTTYEQYF.

The chain recombines TRBV5-1 with TRBJ2-7, with D possibly TRBD1 on 5 matching bases. The CDR3 runs to 12 residues. Germline assignment: CDR1 SGHRS and CDR2 YFSETQ. V was trimmed by 3 bases and J by 4 bases, leaving 8 bases between them. The CDR3 DNA follows: TGCGCCAGCAGCTGGGGCCGGTACGAGCAGTACTTC. It is translated as CASSWGRYEQYF.

The chain combines TRBV13 with TRBJ2-1, with 12 nucleotides matching TRBD2. Germline V lookup: CDR1 PRHDT, CDR2 FYEKMQ (reference sequence). Trimming at V came to 5 bases and at J to 0 bases, leaving 14 bases not matched to a gene. The length of the CDR3 is 20 residues. The CDR3 spells CASSQRVLAGGSSSYNEQFF. CDR3 nucleotides: TGTGCCAGCAGCCAAAGGGTACTAGCGGGGGGATCAAGCTCCTACAATGAGCAGTTCTTC.

V and J are TRBV13 and TRBJ2-5, with 9 nucleotides matching TRBD2. Germline CDR1 PRHDT, CDR2 FYEKMQ (reference sequence). CDR3 size: 16 residues. V trimming: 5 bases; J trimming: 5 bases; junction bases outside the gene matches: 12. This chain's CDR3 is CASSPRLAGVGETQYF. The CDR3 bases are TGTGCCAGCAGCCCAAGGTTAGCGGGAGTCGGGGAGACCCAGTACTTC. Supplemented by reference TRBV13 and TRBJ2-5, the full variable domain reads AAGVIQSPRHLIKEKRETATLKCYPIPRHDTVYWYQQGPGQDPQFLISFYEKMQSDKGSIPDRFSAQQFSDYHSELNMSSLELGDSALYFCASSPRLAGVGETQYFGPGTRLLVL.

The chain recombines TRBV19 with TRBJ2-7; TRBD2 aligns across 8 bases. This CDR3 contains 14 residues. CDR1 LNHDA and CDR2 SQIVND come from the germline V gene (reference sequence). Losses at the gene ends were 6 bases for V and 5 bases for J; bases not matched to a gene: 9. In DNA, the CDR3 is TGTGCCAGTAGCATTCGGGGGGGGTACCACGAGCAGTACTTC. It yields the protein CASSIRGGYHEQYF.

This chain connects TRBV15 to TRBJ1-2, with unresolved D. The CDR3 is 13 amino acids. Trimming left V 3 bases short and J 4 bases short, with 9 bases between. Germline CDR1 is LNHNV and CDR2 is YYDKDF (reference sequence). The chain's CDR3 is CATSSGSGYGYTF. The CDR3 region has the DNA TGTGCCACCAGCAGTGGGTCAGGCTATGGCTACACCTTC.

V usage is TRBV20-1 and J usage is TRBJ2-7, with unresolved D. With 6 bases removed from V and 4 bases from J, the gap between germline ends came to 10 bases. The germline V gene encodes CDR1 DFQATT and CDR2 SNEGSKA (reference sequence). The CDR3 extends over 11 amino acids. This CDR3 is CSARNGYEQYF. DNA of the CDR3: TGCAGTGCCAGAAACGGGTACGAGCAGTACTTC.

V is TRBV7-9 and J is TRBJ1-4; D might be TRBD1 (6 bases). The V and J ends lost 5 bases and 4 bases respectively, with 14 bases between them. Germline V gives CDR1 SEHNR, CDR2 FQNEAQ (reference sequence). This CDR3 has 15 amino acids. The CDR3, as DNA: TGTGCCAGCAGCCCTGGTACAGGGATTAATGAAAAACTGTTTTTT. Translated: CASSPGTGINEKLFF.

V is TRBV19 and J is TRBJ2-2; D is unclear. V lost 0 bases and J 5 bases, leaving 7 bases between the germline ends. Germline V gene sequence: CDR1 LNHDA, CDR2 SQIVND (reference sequence). The CDR3 is 14 amino acids. CDR3 amino acids: CASSIEFQTGELFF. The CDR3 DNA reads TGTGCCAGTAGTATAGAGTTTCAAACCGGGGAGCTGTTTTTT.

The chain uses TRBV7-9 and TRBJ1-2; D unresolved. This CDR3 is built from 12 residues. V was pared by 5 bases and J by 7 bases, with 11 bases between. Germline CDR1 reads SEHNR; CDR2 reads FQNEAQ (reference sequence). CDR3 in amino acids: CASSRSEVGYTF. CDR3 nucleotide sequence: TGTGCCAGCAGCCGCAGCGAGGTTGGCTACACCTTC.

The chain is built from TRBV7-2 and TRBJ2-7, with 10 bases fitting TRBD2. CDR3 length: 16 residues. Germline V CDR1 and CDR2: SGHTA, FQGNSA. Trimming cost V 6 bases and J 5 bases; bases outside gene matches: 13. The CDR3, as DNA: TGTGCCAGCAGTCTACTAGCGGGGTCGGGGAAAAACGAGCAGTACTTC. As protein: CASSLLAGSGKNEQYF.

This clone was detected only once. The rearrangement uses TRBV5-5 and TRBJ1-6, with 8 positions matching TRBD1. CDR3 length: 14 amino acids. V lost 6 bases to trimming and J lost 4 bases; unmatched junction nucleotides: 3. Germline V lookup: CDR1 SGHKS, CDR2 YYEKEE (reference sequence). As DNA, the CDR3 is TGTGCCAGCACCCAGGGGGCGTATAATTCACCCCTCCACTTT. Protein sequence: CASTQGAYNSPLHF.

V gene TRBV11-2 combines with J gene TRBJ2-7; a possible D gene is TRBD1 (6 bases). The germline V and J ends were trimmed by 5 bases and 2 bases, with 10 bases remaining between them. This CDR3 has 13 amino acids. Germline CDR1 SGHAT, CDR2 FQNNGV. CDR3 coding DNA: TGTGCCAGCAGCCGGACAGTTACCTACGAGCAGTACTTC. Translating it yields CASSRTVTYEQYF.

J is TRBJ2-3 and V is TRBV27; tentatively, D is TRBD1 (6 bases). Germline CDR1 is MNHEY and CDR2 is SMNVEV (reference sequence). This CDR3 contains 15 residues. V was pared by 6 bases and J by 2 bases, with 15 bases between. DNA for the CDR3: TGTGCCAGCAGAGAAATAACAGGGATCACAGATACGCAGTATTTT. Its protein is CASREITGITDTQYF.

The chain links TRBV14 to TRBJ1-5; D is unclear. This CDR3 spans 16 amino acids. Germline assignment: CDR1 SGHDN and CDR2 FVKESK. V shed 1 base and J shed 0 bases, with 10 bases lying between them. The CDR3 region has the DNA TGTGCCAGCAGCCAAGTGTGGACTGCTAGCAATCAGCCCCAGCATTTT. Residues: CASSQVWTASNQPQHF.

This clone was seen a single time. This chain links TRBV9 with TRBJ2-5, with TRBD1 matching 10 bases. V dropped 4 bases and J dropped 5; count of bases not matched to a gene: 8. CDR1 is SGDLS, CDR2 YYNGEE, per germline. There are 15 residues in the CDR3. The DNA of the CDR3 is TGTGCCAGCAGCCCCGGGACAGGGGTGTGGGAGACCCAGTACTTC. Amino acids: CASSPGTGVWETQYF.

The chain uses TRBV5-1 and TRBJ2-3, with TRBD1 matching 10 bases. After removal of 4 bases from V and 2 bases from J, the junction contained 7 bases not matched to a gene. The CDR3 is 16 residues long. Germline values: CDR1 SGHRS, CDR2 YFSETQ. The CDR3 nucleotides are TGCGCCAGCAGCCACGGGACAGGGGTATCCACAGATACGCAGTATTTT. This translates into CASSHGTGVSTDTQYF.